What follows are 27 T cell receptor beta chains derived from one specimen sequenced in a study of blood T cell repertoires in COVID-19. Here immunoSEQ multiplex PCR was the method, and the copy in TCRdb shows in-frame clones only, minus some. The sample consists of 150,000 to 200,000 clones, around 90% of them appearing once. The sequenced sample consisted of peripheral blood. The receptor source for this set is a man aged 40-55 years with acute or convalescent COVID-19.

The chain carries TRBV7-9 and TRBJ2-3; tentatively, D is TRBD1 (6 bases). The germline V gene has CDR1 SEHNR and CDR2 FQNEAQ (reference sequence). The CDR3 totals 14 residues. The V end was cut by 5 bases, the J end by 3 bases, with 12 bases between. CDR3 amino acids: CASSQRQETDTQYF. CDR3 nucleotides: TGTGCCAGCAGCCAACGACAGGAGACAGATACGCAGTATTTT.

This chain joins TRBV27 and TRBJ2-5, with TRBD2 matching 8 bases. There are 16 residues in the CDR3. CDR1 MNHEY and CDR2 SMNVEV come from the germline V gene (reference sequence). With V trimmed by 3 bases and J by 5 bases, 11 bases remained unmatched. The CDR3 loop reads CASSFYQRGKRETQYF. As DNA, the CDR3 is TGTGCCAGCAGTTTTTATCAGCGGGGGAAACGGGAGACCCAGTACTTC.

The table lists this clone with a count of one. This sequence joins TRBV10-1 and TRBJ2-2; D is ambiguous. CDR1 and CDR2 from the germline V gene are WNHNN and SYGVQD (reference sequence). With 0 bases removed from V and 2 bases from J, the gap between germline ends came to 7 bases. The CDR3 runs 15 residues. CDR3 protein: CASSESGFNTGELFF. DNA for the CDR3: TGCGCCAGCAGTGAGTCTGGCTTTAACACCGGGGAGCTGTTTTTT.

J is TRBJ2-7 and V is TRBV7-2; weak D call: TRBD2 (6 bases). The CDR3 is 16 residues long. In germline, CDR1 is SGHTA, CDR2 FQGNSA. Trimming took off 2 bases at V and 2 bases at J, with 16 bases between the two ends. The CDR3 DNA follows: TGTGCCAGCAGCTTAATTGCGACTAGGATAGCCTACGAGCAGTACTTC. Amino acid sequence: CASSLIATRIAYEQYF.

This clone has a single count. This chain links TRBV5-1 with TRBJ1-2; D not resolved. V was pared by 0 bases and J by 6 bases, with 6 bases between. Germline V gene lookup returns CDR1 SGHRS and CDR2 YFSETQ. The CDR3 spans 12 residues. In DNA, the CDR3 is TGCGCCAGCAGCTTGGACAGAAATGGCTACACCTTC. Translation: CASSLDRNGYTF.

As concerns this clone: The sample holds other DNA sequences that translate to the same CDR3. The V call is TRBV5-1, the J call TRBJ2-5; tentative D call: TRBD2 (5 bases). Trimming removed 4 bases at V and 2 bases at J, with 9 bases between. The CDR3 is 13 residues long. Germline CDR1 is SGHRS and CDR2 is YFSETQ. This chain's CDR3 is CASSAGPQETQYF. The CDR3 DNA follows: TGCGCCAGCAGCGCGGGCCCACAAGAGACCCAGTACTTC.

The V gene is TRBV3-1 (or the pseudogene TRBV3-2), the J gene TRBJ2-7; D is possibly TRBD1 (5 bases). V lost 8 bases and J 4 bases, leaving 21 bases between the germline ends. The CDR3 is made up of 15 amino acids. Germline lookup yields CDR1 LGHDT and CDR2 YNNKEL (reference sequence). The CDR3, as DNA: TGTGCCAGCGGACGTGGATTGACAGAAATTTACGAGCAGTACTTC. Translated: CASGRGLTEIYEQYF.

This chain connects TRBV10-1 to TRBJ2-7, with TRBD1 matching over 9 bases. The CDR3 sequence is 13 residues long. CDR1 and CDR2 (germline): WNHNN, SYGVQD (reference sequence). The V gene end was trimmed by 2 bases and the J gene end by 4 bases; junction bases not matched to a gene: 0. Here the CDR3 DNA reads TGCGCCAGCAGTGAGGGACAGGGGTACGAGCAGTACTTC. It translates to CASSEGQGYEQYF.

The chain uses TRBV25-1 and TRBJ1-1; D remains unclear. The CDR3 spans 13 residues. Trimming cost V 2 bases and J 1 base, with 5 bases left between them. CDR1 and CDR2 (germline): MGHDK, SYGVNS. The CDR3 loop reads CASSEPGNTEAFF. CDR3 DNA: TGTGCCAGCAGTGAACCGGGGAACACTGAAGCTTTCTTT.

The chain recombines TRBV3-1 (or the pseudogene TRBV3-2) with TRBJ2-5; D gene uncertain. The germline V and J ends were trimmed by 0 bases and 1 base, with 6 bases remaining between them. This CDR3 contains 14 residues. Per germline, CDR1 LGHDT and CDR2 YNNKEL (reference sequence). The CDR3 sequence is CASSQEIFQETQYF. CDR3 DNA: TGTGCCAGCAGCCAAGAAATATTCCAAGAGACCCAGTACTTC.

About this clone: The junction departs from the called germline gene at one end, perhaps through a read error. The CDR3 DNA reads TGTGCCAGCAGTTTATCTGGGTCCGCTGGCGCAGATCGGGTCTTC. Amino acid sequence: CASSLSGSAGADRVF. The V and J genes are TRBV27 and TRBJ1-2; D unclear. Germline V lookup: CDR1 MNHEY, CDR2 SMNVEV (reference sequence). CDR3 size: 15 residues.

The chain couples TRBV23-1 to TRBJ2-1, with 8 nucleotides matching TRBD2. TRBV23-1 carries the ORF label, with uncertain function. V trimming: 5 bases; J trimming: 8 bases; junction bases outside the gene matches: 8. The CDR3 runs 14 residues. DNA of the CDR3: TGCGCCAGCAGTGCTGGGACTAGAATCCATGAGCAGTTCTTC. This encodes CASSAGTRIHEQFF.

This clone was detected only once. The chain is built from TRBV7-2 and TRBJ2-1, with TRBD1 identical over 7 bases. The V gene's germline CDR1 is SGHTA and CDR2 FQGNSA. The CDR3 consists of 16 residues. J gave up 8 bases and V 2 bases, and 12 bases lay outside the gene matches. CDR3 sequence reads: CASSLFNRGRLDEQFF. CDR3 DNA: TGTGCCAGCAGCTTATTTAACAGGGGCAGGTTGGATGAGCAGTTCTTC.

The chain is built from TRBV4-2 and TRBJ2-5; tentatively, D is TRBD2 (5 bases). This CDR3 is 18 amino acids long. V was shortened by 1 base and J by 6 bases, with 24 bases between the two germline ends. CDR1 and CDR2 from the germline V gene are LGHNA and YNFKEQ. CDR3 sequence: CASSQGGAIAGVQKTQYF. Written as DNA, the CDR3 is TGTGCCAGCAGCCAAGGAGGAGCGATAGCCGGGGTACAAAAGACCCAGTACTTC.

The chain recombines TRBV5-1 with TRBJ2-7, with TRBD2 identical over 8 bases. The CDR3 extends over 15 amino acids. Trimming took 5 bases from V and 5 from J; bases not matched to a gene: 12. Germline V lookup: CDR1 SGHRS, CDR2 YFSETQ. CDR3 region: CASRLGAGGENEQYF. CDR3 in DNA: TGCGCCAGCAGACTGGGAGCCGGGGGGGAGAACGAGCAGTACTTC. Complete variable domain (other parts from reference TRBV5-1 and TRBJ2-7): KAGVTQTPRYLIKTRGQQVTLSCSPISGHRSVSWYQQTPGQGLQFLFEYFSETQRNKGNFPGRFSGRQFSNSRSEMNVSTLELGDSALYLCASRLGAGGENEQYFGPGTRLTVT.

The CDR3 spells CASSGQGKGEKLFF. The CDR3 DNA follows: TGTGCCAGCAGCGGACAGGGAAAGGGGGAAAAACTGTTTTTT. The chain uses TRBV27 and TRBJ1-4; 8 bases fit TRBD1. The CDR3 is 14 amino acids. Germline assignment: CDR1 MNHEY and CDR2 SMNVEV (reference sequence). V gave up 6 bases and J gave up 8 bases; unmatched junction bases: 8. The whole variable domain, remainder taken from reference TRBV27 and TRBJ1-4, is EAQVTQNPRYLITVTGKKLTVTCSQNMNHEYMSWYRQDPGLGLRQIYYSMNVEVTDKGDVPEGYKVSRKEKRNFPLILESPSPNQTSLYFCASSGQGKGEKLFFGSGTQLSVL.

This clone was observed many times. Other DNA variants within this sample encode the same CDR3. CDR3: CASSLARGRTEAFF. CDR3 DNA sequence: TGCGCCAGCAGCTTGGCCAGGGGGAGGACTGAAGCTTTCTTT. The chain recombines TRBV5-1 with TRBJ1-1, with 7 bases matching TRBD1. The germline V gene has CDR1 SGHRS and CDR2 YFSETQ. The junction had 4 bases not matched to a gene; V was cut back by 0 bases and J by 5 bases. The CDR3 extends over 14 amino acids.

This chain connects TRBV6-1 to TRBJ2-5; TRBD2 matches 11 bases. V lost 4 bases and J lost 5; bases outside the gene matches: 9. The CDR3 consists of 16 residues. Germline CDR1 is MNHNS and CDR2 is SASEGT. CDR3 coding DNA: TGTGCCAGCAGTGCCGCAACTAGCGGGGGCGGGGAGACCCAGTACTTC. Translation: CASSAATSGGGETQYF.

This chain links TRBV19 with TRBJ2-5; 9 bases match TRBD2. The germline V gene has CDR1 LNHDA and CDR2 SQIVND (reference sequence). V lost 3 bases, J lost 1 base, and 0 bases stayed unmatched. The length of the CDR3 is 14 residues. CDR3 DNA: TGTGCCAGTAGTATGCGGGGGGGCCAAGAGACCCAGTACTTC. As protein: CASSMRGGQETQYF. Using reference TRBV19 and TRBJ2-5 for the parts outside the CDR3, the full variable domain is DGGITQSPKYLFRKEGQNVTLSCEQNLNHDAMYWYRQDPGQGLRLIYYSQIVNDFQKGDIAEGYSVSREKKESFPLTVTSAQKNPTAFYLCASSMRGGQETQYFGPGTRLLVL.

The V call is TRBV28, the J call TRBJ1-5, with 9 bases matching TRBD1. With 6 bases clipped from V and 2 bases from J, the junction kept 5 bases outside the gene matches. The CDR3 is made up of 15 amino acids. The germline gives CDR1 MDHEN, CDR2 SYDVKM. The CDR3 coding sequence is TGTGCCAGCAGAACAGGGGGCGCGGGCAATCAGCCCCAGCATTTT. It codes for CASRTGGAGNQPQHF.

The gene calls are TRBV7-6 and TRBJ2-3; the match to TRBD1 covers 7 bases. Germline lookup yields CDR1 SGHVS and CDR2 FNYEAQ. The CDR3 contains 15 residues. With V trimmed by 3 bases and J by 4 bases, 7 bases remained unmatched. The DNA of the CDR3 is TGTGCCAGCAGCTTGTACAGGGGCGCGCCAGATACGCAGTATTTT. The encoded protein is CASSLYRGAPDTQYF.

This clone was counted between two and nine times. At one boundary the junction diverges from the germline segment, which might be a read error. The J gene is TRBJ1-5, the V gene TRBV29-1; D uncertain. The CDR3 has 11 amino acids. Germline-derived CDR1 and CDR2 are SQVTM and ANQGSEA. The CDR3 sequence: CSVGSDQPQHF. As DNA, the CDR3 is TGCAGCGTTGGTAGCGATCAGCCCCAGCATTTT.

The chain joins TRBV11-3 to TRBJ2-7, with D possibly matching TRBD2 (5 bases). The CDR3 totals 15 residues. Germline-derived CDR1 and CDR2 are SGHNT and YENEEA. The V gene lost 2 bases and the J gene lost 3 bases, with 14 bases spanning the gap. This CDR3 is CASSLSPGGDYEQYF. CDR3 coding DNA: TGTGCCAGCAGCTTAAGTCCAGGAGGAGACTACGAGCAGTACTTC.

The CDR3 protein is CASSLWDRTYEQYF. The CDR3 DNA follows: TGTGCCAGCAGCTTGTGGGACAGGACCTACGAGCAGTACTTC. This chain connects TRBV5-5 to TRBJ2-7; 8 bases agree with TRBD1. With V trimmed by 1 base and J by 2 bases, 2 bases remained unmatched. The CDR3 sequence is 14 residues long. Germline values: CDR1 SGHKS, CDR2 YYEKEE (reference sequence).

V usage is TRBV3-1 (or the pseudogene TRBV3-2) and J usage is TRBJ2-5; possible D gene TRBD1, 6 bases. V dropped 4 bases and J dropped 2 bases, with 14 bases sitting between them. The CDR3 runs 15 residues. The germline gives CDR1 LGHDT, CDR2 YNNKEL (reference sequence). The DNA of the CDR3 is TGTGCCAGCAGCCGTCAAACAGGGCCGCAAGAGACCCAGTACTTC. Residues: CASSRQTGPQETQYF.

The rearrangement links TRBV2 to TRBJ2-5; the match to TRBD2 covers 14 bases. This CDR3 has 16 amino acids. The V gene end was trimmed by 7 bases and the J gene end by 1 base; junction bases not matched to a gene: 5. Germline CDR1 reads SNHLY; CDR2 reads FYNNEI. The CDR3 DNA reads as TGTGCCAGCAACCAGGGACTAGCGGGGGTCCAAGAGACCCAGTACTTC. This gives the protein CASNQGLAGVQETQYF.

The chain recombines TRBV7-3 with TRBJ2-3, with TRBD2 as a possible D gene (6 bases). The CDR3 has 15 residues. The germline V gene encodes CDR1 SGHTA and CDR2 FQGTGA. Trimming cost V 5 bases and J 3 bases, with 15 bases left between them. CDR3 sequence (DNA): TGTGCCAGCAGCCAGGCCGGGGGTCTAACAGATACGCAGTATTTT. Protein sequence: CASSQAGGLTDTQYF.